This T cell receptor beta chain emerged from a study of T cells expressing NK-cell markers (dated by TCRdb to the early 2020s). Some background on the complete study: In sorted CD3+CD56+NKG2C+, CD3+CD56+NKG2C- and CD3+CD56-NKG2C+ T-cell subsets from several donors, TCR beta-chain repertoires were profiled. Of the eight sequenced donors, seven were found to be HCMV-seropositive and one was found to be HCMV-seronegative. The study sequenced eight donors, all healthy volunteers chosen at random: three men and five women. The libraries were sequenced on Illumina HiSeq 2000/2500, MiSeq or NextSeq, producing 2 x 150 bp reads. Results and caveats for the whole study, not just this receptor: Whether the expanded NKG2C-expressing T cell clones were specific for HCMV antigens was left unclear. In five to seven donors, the dominant CD3+CD56+NKG2C+ clonotypes were found to rank among the top 10 CD8+ clonotypes and to make up 1.0-7.0% of CD8+ T cells. Those dominant clonotypes were again the most abundant among CD3+CD56-NKG2C+ cells in a handful of donors, at about 25-60.1%.

HCMV-specific IgG was detected in serum with a commercial ELISA kit to determine HCMV serostatus. Peripheral blood mononuclear cells were isolated from blood by Ficoll density gradient centrifugation. The CDR1 and CDR2 encoded by the germline V gene (reference sequence) are MNHEY and SMNVEV. The CDR3 has 12 amino acids, counting the end cysteine and phenylalanine. The nucleotide record is missing. TCRdb names Illumina HiSeq 2000 as the instrument used. 5'RACE template switching, by which a universal primer site and unique molecular identifiers were added, was used to make TCR beta cDNA libraries. Priming for cDNA synthesis came from the TCR beta constant segment, and two successive PCR amplification steps followed. The source study handled its data this way. MIGEC handled demultiplexing of the reads and grouping by UMI, while MiTCR was used to assemble and quantify clonotypes. To exclude erroneous sequences, any TCR cDNA sequence not supported by at least two reads was discarded. Downstream repertoire analysis used the tcR package, and clonotypes were matched across fractions by CDR3 nucleotide sequence plus V segment. Antigen specificity was annotated against VDJdb with VDJmatch, allowing one amino acid substitution in CDR3. Once TCRdb had reprocessed the reads, it stored one entry per CDR3 protein sequence and supplied no DNA. The V and J calls follow TCRdb's processing rather than the paper's. This sample's table contains 440,000 or so distinct CDR3 sequences. Less than 7.5% of the sample is held by the ten biggest clonotypes.

About this clonotype itself: It lacks a known antigen.

The TCR sequence derives from a woman between 18 and 75 years old in good health. Sequencing was carried out using blood T cells: a sorted CD56 or NKG2C T cell subset, CD4+ or CD8+ T cells, or bulk PBMC T cells (not recorded which). The rearrangement combines TRBV27 with TRBJ1-1; without DNA, the TCRdb call of TRBD1 cannot be checked. The CDR3 protein is CASVSGAAEAFF.